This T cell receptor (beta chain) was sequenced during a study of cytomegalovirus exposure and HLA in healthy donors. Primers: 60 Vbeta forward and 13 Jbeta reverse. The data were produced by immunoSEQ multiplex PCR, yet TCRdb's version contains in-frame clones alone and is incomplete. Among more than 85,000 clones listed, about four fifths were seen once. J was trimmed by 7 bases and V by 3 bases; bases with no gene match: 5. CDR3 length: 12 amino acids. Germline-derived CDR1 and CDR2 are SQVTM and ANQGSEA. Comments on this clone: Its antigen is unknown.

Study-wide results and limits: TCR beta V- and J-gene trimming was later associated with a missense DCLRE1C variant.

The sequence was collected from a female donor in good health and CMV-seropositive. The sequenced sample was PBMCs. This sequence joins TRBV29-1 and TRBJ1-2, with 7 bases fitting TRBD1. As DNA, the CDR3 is TGCAGCGTTGACACAGGGGTTGCTGGCTACACCTTC. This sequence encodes CSVDTGVAGYTF.